This TCR beta chain was obtained from a study of OX40 agonist ivuxolimab in advanced cancers. Turning to the study itself: Each dose-escalation patient presented with hepatocellular carcinoma, melanoma, renal cell or head and neck cancer.

The CDR3 runs to 15 residues. Trimming left V 1 base short and J 2 bases short, with 12 bases between. CDR1 SGHDT and CDR2 YYEEEE come from the germline V gene. Some clones are missing from TCRdb's copy, which holds only in-frame ones; the method was immunoSEQ multiplex PCR. The data contain around 24,000 clones, over 80% of them singletons. Specimen: CD4+ or CD8+ T cells sorted from blood, collected in a trial of the OX40 agonist ivuxolimab. The chain combines TRBV5-6 with TRBJ1-2; unclear D gene. The sequence was collected from an adult with an advanced solid tumor such as melanoma, head and neck, liver or kidney cancer. The CDR3 is CASSLTQLANYGYTF. The CDR3, as DNA: TGTGCCAGCAGCTTGACCCAGCTGGCGAACTATGGCTACACCTTC.